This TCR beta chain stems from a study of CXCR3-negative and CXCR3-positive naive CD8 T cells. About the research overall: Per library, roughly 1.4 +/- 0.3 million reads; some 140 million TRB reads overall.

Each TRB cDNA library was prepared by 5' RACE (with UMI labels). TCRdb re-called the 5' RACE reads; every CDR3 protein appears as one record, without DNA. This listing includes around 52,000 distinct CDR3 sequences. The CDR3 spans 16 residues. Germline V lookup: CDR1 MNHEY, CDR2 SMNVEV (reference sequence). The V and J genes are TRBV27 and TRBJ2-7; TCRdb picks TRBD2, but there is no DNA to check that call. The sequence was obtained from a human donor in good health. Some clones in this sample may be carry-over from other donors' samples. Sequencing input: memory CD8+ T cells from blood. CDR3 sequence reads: CASSLFVAGEIYEQYF.